This passage covers 28 T cell receptor beta chains from one sample sequenced in a study of T-cell reconstitution after alpha-beta-depleted transplantation in children. TCRbeta library construction was performed incorporating unique molecular identifiers. TCRdb re-derived calls from the PCR reads in MiXCR, one entry per CDR3 protein. The sample lists roughly 500,000 distinct CDR3 sequences; about 10% were seen once. The sequenced sample was PBMCs, obtained before TCRalphabeta/CD19-depleted stem cell transplant. These receptors all stem from a child younger than 10 with inherited bone marrow failure, due to receive a stem cell transplant.

This chain connects TRBV2 to TRBJ2-7; 10 bases map to TRBD2. This CDR3 comprises 15 residues. Unmatched junction bases numbered 10, after V lost 5 bases and J lost 6 bases. In germline, CDR1 is SNHLY, CDR2 FYNNEI. The CDR3 DNA reads TGTGCCAGCAGTCCAACACTAGCGGGAAATGGCGAGCAGTACTTC. Amino acid sequence: CASSPTLAGNGEQYF.

CDR3 residues: CASSPGQGWFYGYTF. CDR3 nucleotides: TGTGCCAGCAGCCCCGGGCAGGGTTGGTTCTATGGCTACACCTTC. The V call is TRBV7-9, the J call TRBJ1-2, with D possibly matching TRBD1 (5 bases). The CDR3 spans 15 residues. Germline CDR1 reads SEHNR; CDR2 reads FQNEAQ (reference sequence). V lost 5 bases, J lost 4 bases, and 17 bases lay in between.

The chain couples TRBV5-4 to TRBJ2-1; 7 positions match TRBD2. Looked up from germline, CDR1 is SGHNT and CDR2 is YYREEE (reference sequence). The CDR3 length is 15 residues. V gave up 3 bases and J gave up 5 bases; unmatched junction bases: 8. CDR3 sequence (DNA): TGTGCCAGCAGCTCTCGACTAGCCCAAGACAATGAGCAGTTCTTC. It is translated as CASSSRLAQDNEQFF.

The chain has TRBV7-8 and TRBJ2-7; 11 bases map to TRBD2. V lost 5 bases and J lost 0; bases outside the gene matches: 9. Germline CDR1 and CDR2: SGHVS and FQNEAQ. The CDR3 totals 17 residues. CDR3: CASSRTTSGVSSYEQYF. CDR3 bases: TGTGCCAGCAGCAGAACGACTAGCGGGGTTAGCTCCTACGAGCAGTACTTC.

The chain has TRBV4-3 and TRBJ2-3; D is ambiguous. The CDR3 totals 16 residues. Per the germline V gene, CDR1 is LGHNA and CDR2 is YSLEER. Trimming removed 0 bases from V and 1 base from J, with 11 bases in between. CDR3 bases: TGCGCCAGCAGCCAAGATGAACGGTGGGGCACAGATACGCAGTATTTT. As protein: CASSQDERWGTDTQYF.

The chain uses TRBV10-2 and TRBJ2-5; no reliable D call. The CDR3 length is 15 residues. Per germline, CDR1 WSHSY and CDR2 SAAADI. V lost 0 bases and J lost 4, with 12 bases in between. This CDR3 is CASSESRRPRETQYF. For the CDR3, the DNA is TGCGCCAGCAGTGAGTCGAGACGGCCCCGAGAGACCCAGTACTTC.

This clonotype was seen ten or more times. The V and J genes are TRBV20-1 and TRBJ2-7; 10 nucleotides align to TRBD2. The CDR3 has 14 amino acids. Losses at the gene ends were 3 bases for V and 4 bases for J; bases not matched to a gene: 6. The V gene's germline CDR1 is DFQATT and CDR2 SNEGSKA (reference sequence). The CDR3 sequence is CSARASGSGYEQYF. The CDR3 coding sequence is TGCAGTGCTAGGGCTAGCGGGAGTGGGTACGAGCAGTACTTC.

This clonotype has at least ten counts. This chain connects TRBV6-5 to TRBJ1-1; 11 bases map to TRBD1. From germline, CDR1 is MNHEY and CDR2 SVGAGI. The CDR3 has 16 amino acids. V lost 4 bases to trimming and J lost 4 bases; unmatched junction nucleotides: 8. The CDR3 loop is CASSSGQGAWGTEAFF. The CDR3 nucleotides are TGTGCCAGCAGTTCCGGACAGGGGGCGTGGGGCACTGAAGCTTTCTTT.

This clonotype was detected ten times or more. The V and J genes are TRBV10-3 and TRBJ1-2; 10 bases align to TRBD1. Germline lookup yields CDR1 ENHRY and CDR2 SYGVKD. CDR3 length: 15 amino acids. The V segment lost 5 bases and the J segment 5 bases; nucleotides outside the gene matches: 8. The CDR3 spells CAISHPGTGEYGYTF. CDR3 nucleotide sequence: TGTGCCATCAGTCATCCCGGGACAGGGGAATATGGCTACACCTTC.

This clonotype has ten or more counts. The genes are TRBV5-6 and TRBJ2-1; D gene uncertain. The CDR3 is made up of 14 amino acids. Germline-derived CDR1 and CDR2 are SGHDT and YYEEEE. V was cut by 0 bases and J by 5 bases, with 9 bases left in between. The CDR3 nucleotides read TGTGCCAGCAGCTTGGTACGGTCAAACAATGAGCAGTTCTTC. Its protein product is CASSLVRSNNEQFF. Using reference TRBV5-6 and TRBJ2-1 for the parts outside the CDR3, the full variable domain is DAGVTQSPTHLIKTRGQQVTLRCSPKSGHDTVSWYQQALGQGPQFIFQYYEEEERQRGNFPDRFSGHQFPNYSSELNVNALLLGDSALYLCASSLVRSNNEQFFGPGTRLTVL.

V is TRBV6-2 or TRBV6-3 and J is TRBJ1-5; 7 bases are a match to TRBD1. With 0 bases clipped from V and 1 base from J, the junction kept 9 bases outside the gene matches. The CDR3 runs to 18 residues. Germline CDR1 reads MNHEY; CDR2 reads SVGEGT. DNA for the CDR3: TGTGCCAGCAGTTACTCGATCTTAACAGGGGCCAGCAATCAGCCCCAGCATTTT. Residues: CASSYSILTGASNQPQHF.

This clonotype appeared many times. The chain couples TRBV5-1 to TRBJ1-2; D is undetermined. This CDR3 is 14 amino acids long. Germline CDR1 reads SGHRS; CDR2 reads YFSETQ. The germline V and J ends were trimmed by 4 bases and 0 bases, with 10 bases remaining between them. CDR3 amino acids: CASSPGRANYGYTF. CDR3 nucleotide sequence: TGCGCCAGCAGCCCAGGAAGAGCTAACTATGGCTACACCTTC. Variable domain in full (rest from reference TRBV5-1 and TRBJ1-2): KAGVTQTPRYLIKTRGQQVTLSCSPISGHRSVSWYQQTPGQGLQFLFEYFSETQRNKGNFPGRFSGRQFSNSRSEMNVSTLELGDSALYLCASSPGRANYGYTFGSGTRLTVV.

There are many counts of this clonotype. The J gene is TRBJ2-5, the V gene TRBV7-2; maybe TRBD1 (5 bases). The V gene's germline CDR1 is SGHTA and CDR2 FQGNSA. The CDR3 runs to 13 residues. The germline V and J ends were trimmed by 3 bases and 3 bases, with 8 bases remaining between them. The CDR3 region is CASSFNRKETQYF. The CDR3 DNA follows: TGTGCCAGCAGCTTCAACAGGAAAGAGACCCAGTACTTC.

This clonotype was found many times. The chain is built from TRBV7-8 and TRBJ2-3; D not resolved. Germline CDR1 and CDR2: SGHVS and FQNEAQ. V dropped 7 bases and J dropped 1 base, with 27 bases sitting between them. The CDR3 is 19 residues long. The CDR3 is CASTPRRRLLEMRTDTQYF. The CDR3 DNA sequence: TGTGCCAGCACCCCCCGGCGGCGTCTCCTCGAAATGCGCACAGATACGCAGTATTTT.

This clonotype has just a few counts. The rearrangement uses TRBV4-3 and TRBJ2-7, with 11 bases fitting TRBD2. CDR3 length: 15 amino acids. The germline V gene encodes CDR1 LGHNA and CDR2 YSLEER. J gave up 4 bases and V 3 bases, and 5 bases lay outside the gene matches. DNA for the CDR3: TGCGCCAGCAGCCACCTTAGCGGGAGGGATTACGAGCAGTACTTC. Amino acid sequence: CASSHLSGRDYEQYF.

The chain is built from TRBV19 and TRBJ2-7, with 8 bases lining up with TRBD1. The germline V gene encodes CDR1 LNHDA and CDR2 SQIVND (reference sequence). There are 15 residues in the CDR3. With 1 base clipped from V and 4 bases from J, the junction kept 6 bases outside the gene matches. The CDR3, as DNA: TGTGCCAGTAGTATAGGGCAGGGGGCCAGATACGAGCAGTACTTC. It encodes CASSIGQGARYEQYF.

CDR3 amino acids: CASSEWGATSGNTIYF. The CDR3 DNA follows: TGTGCCAGCAGTGAATGGGGGGCTACCTCTGGAAACACCATATATTTT. V is TRBV6-1 and J is TRBJ1-3, with D tentatively TRBD1 (6 bases). CDR1 MNHNS and CDR2 SASEGT come from the germline V gene. The CDR3 length is 16 residues. The V end was cut by 2 bases, the J end by 0 bases, with 11 bases between.

A note on this clonotype: A much more abundant neighbour one base away suggests this may be a read error. The chain couples TRBV6-5 to TRBJ2-1, with 9 nucleotides matching TRBD1. CDR1 MNHEY and CDR2 SVGAGI come from the germline V gene. The junction had 8 bases not matched to a gene; V was cut back by 2 bases and J by 6 bases. The CDR3 totals 16 residues. CDR3: CASSYPYDRGGNEQFF. The DNA for the CDR3 is TGTGCCAGCAGTTACCCCTATGACAGGGGGGGCAATGAGCAGTTCTTC.

This clonotype showed up many times. J is TRBJ2-1 and V is TRBV7-9; TRBD2 agrees at 16 bases. There are 15 residues in the CDR3. In germline, CDR1 is SEHNR, CDR2 FQNEAQ (reference sequence). The junction had 3 bases not matched to a gene; V was cut back by 5 bases and J by 8 bases. CDR3: CASSPGLAGGDEQFF. The CDR3 coding sequence is TGTGCCAGCAGCCCGGGACTAGCGGGAGGGGATGAGCAGTTCTTC.

In its sample, this clonotype was seen many times. Here the CDR3 reads CASSFGFPHEQYF. The CDR3 nucleotides read TGTGCCAGCAGTTTTGGGTTCCCCCACGAGCAGTACTTC. The chain uses TRBV12-3 or TRBV12-4 and TRBJ2-7, with D uncertain. Between the trimmed V and J ends, which lost 3 bases and 5 bases, there was a span of 11 bases. The CDR3 has 13 amino acids.

This clonotype showed up just a few times. The CDR3 is CASSLAKRAAYEQYF. The CDR3 nucleotides are TGTGCCAGCAGCTTAGCTAAGCGGGCCGCCTACGAGCAGTACTTC. V and J are TRBV7-2 and TRBJ2-7; TRBD2 might be the D (6 bases). CDR1 is SGHTA and CDR2 is FQGNSA in the germline V gene. V dropped 0 bases and J dropped 2 bases, with 11 bases sitting between them. This CDR3 spans 15 amino acids.

The V gene is TRBV4-3, the J gene TRBJ2-7, with 8 nucleotides matching TRBD2. The germline V gene encodes CDR1 LGHNA and CDR2 YSLEER. The V and J ends lost 3 bases and 5 bases, in that order; junction bases with no gene match: 9. The CDR3 contains 15 residues. The CDR3 DNA reads as TGCGCCAGCAGCCACGCGCGAGCGGGAGTGGACGAGCAGTACTTC. Translation gives CASSHARAGVDEQYF.

In this sample, this clonotype turned up many times. The chain couples TRBV5-1 to TRBJ2-5, with TRBD1 identical over 7 bases. CDR3 size: 14 residues. V lost 0 bases and J lost 5; bases outside the gene matches: 4. CDR1 is SGHRS and CDR2 is YFSETQ in the germline V gene. The CDR3 DNA reads TGCGCCAGCAGCTTGGGAACAGGGGTGGAGACCCAGTACTTC. As protein: CASSLGTGVETQYF.

At least ten counts were recorded for this clonotype. The chain joins TRBV27 to TRBJ2-5, with 8 bases matching TRBD1. V shed 8 bases, J shed 4 bases, and the junction held 9 bases outside the gene matches. This CDR3 spans 14 amino acids. The germline V gene has CDR1 MNHEY and CDR2 SMNVEV (reference sequence). Here the CDR3 DNA reads TGTGCCAGCCTGAGCAGGGGGCCGCCAGAGACCCAGTACTTC. Encoded protein: CASLSRGPPETQYF.

This clonotype was seen many times. The rearrangement links TRBV5-1 to TRBJ2-2; no firm D call. Germline-derived CDR1 and CDR2 are SGHRS and YFSETQ. The V gene lost 0 bases and the J gene lost 0 bases, with 6 bases spanning the gap. CDR3 length equals 15 residues. The CDR3 nucleotides are TGCGCCAGCAGCTTGGACGGACCGAACACCGGGGAGCTGTTTTTT. Encoded protein: CASSLDGPNTGELFF. Drawing the rest from reference TRBV5-1 and TRBJ2-2, the complete variable domain is KAGVTQTPRYLIKTRGQQVTLSCSPISGHRSVSWYQQTPGQGLQFLFEYFSETQRNKGNFPGRFSGRQFSNSRSEMNVSTLELGDSALYLCASSLDGPNTGELFFGEGSRLTVL.

This clonotype has at least ten counts. The chain carries TRBV30 and TRBJ2-7; 7 nucleotides agree with TRBD1. The CDR3 extends over 13 amino acids. V shed 3 bases and J 0 bases; nucleotides not matched to a gene: 2. The germline V gene encodes CDR1 GTSNPN and CDR2 SVGIG (reference sequence). The CDR3 sequence: CAWRQGSSYEQYF. As DNA, the CDR3 is TGTGCCTGGAGACAGGGGAGCTCCTACGAGCAGTACTTC. Drawing the rest from reference TRBV30 and TRBJ2-7, the complete variable domain is SQTIHQWPATLVQPVGSPLSLECTVEGTSNPNLYWYRQAAGRGLQLLFYSVGIGQISSEVPQNLSASRPQDRQFILSSKKLLLSDSGFYLCAWRQGSSYEQYFGPGTRLTVT.

This clonotype was counted at least ten times. V is TRBV29-1 and J is TRBJ1-2; 8 bases fit TRBD1. Germline CDR1 SQVTM, CDR2 ANQGSEA. The CDR3 contains 12 residues. V gave up 6 bases and J gave up 4 bases; unmatched junction bases: 4. The CDR3 DNA reads as TGCAGCGTCGTCACAGGGGGCTATGGCTACACCTTC. The encoded protein is CSVVTGGYGYTF.

Notes on this clonotype: Lacking the conserved final phenylalanine or tryptophan, this CDR3 likely reflects a read error. This rearrangement joins TRBV30 to TRBJ2-5; D not certain. Germline CDR1 is GTSNPN and CDR2 is SVGIG (reference sequence). CDR3 length: 10 residues. Trimming pared 2 bases from V and 5 bases from J, leaving 3 bases between. The CDR3 reads CAWSRETQYS. The CDR3 DNA follows: TGTGCCTGGAGTAGGGAGACCCAGTACTCC.